This TCR beta chain emerged from a study of blood T cell repertoires in COVID-19. The protocol was immunoSEQ multiplex PCR, while the TCRdb copy is restricted to in-frame clones and leaves out a portion. The table includes roughly 170,000 clones, roughly nine tenths detected once. From germline, CDR1 is SQVTM and CDR2 ANQGSEA. The CDR3 extends over 14 amino acids. V was shortened by 4 bases and J by 6 bases, with 16 bases between the two germline ends. The clonotype comes from a man aged 70-80 years with active or convalescent COVID-19. Sequencing input: peripheral blood. This chain links TRBV29-1 with TRBJ2-1, with D perhaps TRBD2 (6 bases). The CDR3 spells CSVGGRRVVNEQFF. In nucleotides, the CDR3 is TGCAGCGTTGGGGGCAGGAGGGTGGTCAATGAGCAGTTCTTC.